This paragraph reports one TCR beta chain. The data derive from a study of control samples from healthy donors and cancer patients. The method was immunoSEQ multiplex PCR; TCRdb's version includes in-frame clones alone and lacks a portion of them. The sample lists 150,000 to 200,000 clones, roughly nine tenths seen once, with approximately 1.5% in the top ten. V lost 2 bases and J 4 bases, leaving 11 bases between the germline ends. CDR1 is SGHTA, CDR2 FQGNSA, per germline. This CDR3 contains 14 residues. The source is a woman younger than 45 in good health. Input material: blood. This chain joins TRBV7-2 and TRBJ2-5; D may be TRBD1 (5 bases). For the CDR3, the DNA is TGTGCCAGCAGCTTACTCAGGGAACGAGAGACCCAGTACTTC. Translated: CASSLLRERETQYF.